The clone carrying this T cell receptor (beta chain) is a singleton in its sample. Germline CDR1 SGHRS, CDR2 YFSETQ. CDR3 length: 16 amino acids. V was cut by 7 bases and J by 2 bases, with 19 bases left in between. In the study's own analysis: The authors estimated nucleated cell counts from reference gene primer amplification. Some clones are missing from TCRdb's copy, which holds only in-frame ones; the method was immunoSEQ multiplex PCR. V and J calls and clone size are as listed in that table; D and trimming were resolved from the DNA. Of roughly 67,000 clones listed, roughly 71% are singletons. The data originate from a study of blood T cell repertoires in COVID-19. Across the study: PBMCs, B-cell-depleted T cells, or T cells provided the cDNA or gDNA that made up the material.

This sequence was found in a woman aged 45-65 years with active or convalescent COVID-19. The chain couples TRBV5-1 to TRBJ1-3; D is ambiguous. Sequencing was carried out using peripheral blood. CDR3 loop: CASRPVLGGTGNTIYF. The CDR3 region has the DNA TGCGCCAGCCGGCCCGTCCTCGGAGGGACTGGAAACACCATATATTTT.